This entry is about one T cell receptor (beta chain). Its antigen remains unknown. The data belong to a study of cytomegalovirus exposure and HLA in healthy donors. Study-level results: Some TCR beta chains (164 of them) were listed as cytomegalovirus-associated. Most likely, a cluster of highly shared sequence variants arose as a sequencing artifact. According to an earlier analysis, most TCR beta V segments yielded productive rearrangements about 87% or about 30% of the time.

There are 15 residues in the CDR3. Germline CDR1 and CDR2: WSHSY and SAAADI. V shed 6 bases, J shed 4 bases, and the junction held 9 bases outside the gene matches. Primers for the PCR totalled 60 Vbeta and 13 Jbeta. The assay was immunoSEQ multiplex PCR, and TCRdb's table has in-frame clones only and misses some. The data hold about 92,000 clones, with approximately 84% observed a single time. This sequence joins TRBV10-2 and TRBJ1-5; 7 bases map to TRBD1. This clonotype originated in a woman aged 18 to 35 in good health and CMV-seropositive. The source material was PBMCs. The CDR3 region is CASSAGTVRNQPQHF. The CDR3 DNA reads as TGCGCCAGCAGCGCCGGGACAGTTAGAAATCAGCCCCAGCATTTT.